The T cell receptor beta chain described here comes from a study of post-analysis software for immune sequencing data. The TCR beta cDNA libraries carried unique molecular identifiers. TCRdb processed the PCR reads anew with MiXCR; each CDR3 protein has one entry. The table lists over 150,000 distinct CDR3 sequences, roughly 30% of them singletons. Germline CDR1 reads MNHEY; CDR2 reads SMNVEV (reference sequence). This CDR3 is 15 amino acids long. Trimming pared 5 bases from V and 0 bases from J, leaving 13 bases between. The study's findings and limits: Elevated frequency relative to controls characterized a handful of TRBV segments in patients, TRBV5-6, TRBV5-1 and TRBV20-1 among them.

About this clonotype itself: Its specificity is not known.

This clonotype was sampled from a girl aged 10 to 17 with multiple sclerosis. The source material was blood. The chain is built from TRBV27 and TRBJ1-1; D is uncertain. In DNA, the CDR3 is TGTGCCAGCAGTCCCCACTCCCTACTGAACACTGAAGCTTTCTTT. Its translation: CASSPHSLLNTEAFF.